Each of the 20 T cell receptor beta chains below was sequenced from the same sample in a study of T-cell reconstitution after alpha-beta-depleted transplantation in children. Preparation of the TCRbeta library was carried out with unique molecular identifiers. Using its own MiXCR run on the PCR reads, TCRdb lists one record per CDR3 protein. The table has some 600,000 distinct CDR3 sequences, 16% seen once. Material: PBMCs from the stem cell graft donor, obtained from the stem cell graft. All receptors come from a human donor who donated a stem cell graft to a child with acute myeloid leukemia.

This chain joins TRBV7-9 and TRBJ2-1; 7 positions agree with TRBD1. The CDR3 contains 13 residues. V lost 4 bases to trimming and J lost 8 bases; unmatched junction nucleotides: 5. The germline V gene encodes CDR1 SEHNR and CDR2 FQNEAQ (reference sequence). The CDR3 protein is CASSSGTADEQFF. The CDR3 DNA reads as TGTGCCAGCAGCTCAGGGACAGCGGATGAGCAGTTCTTC.

The rearrangement uses TRBV12-3 or TRBV12-4 and TRBJ2-7; 8 nucleotides align to TRBD1. The CDR3 extends over 15 amino acids. V dropped 5 bases and J dropped 3; count of bases not matched to a gene: 9. The CDR3 sequence: CASSETDRVDYEQYF. Here the CDR3 DNA reads TGTGCCAGCAGTGAAACGGACAGGGTTGACTACGAGCAGTACTTC.

This clonotype has a handful of counts. The chain employs TRBV20-1 and TRBJ2-1, with D possibly being TRBD1 or TRBD2 (5 bases each). Looked up from germline, CDR1 is DFQATT and CDR2 is SNEGSKA (reference sequence). The CDR3 is made up of 12 amino acids. V lost 4 bases and J 9 bases, leaving 13 bases between the germline ends. CDR3 sequence: CSAKGSGGEQFF. DNA of the CDR3: TGCAGTGCTAAGGGTTCTGGGGGTGAGCAGTTCTTC.

In this sample, this clonotype turned up many times. The J gene is TRBJ1-2, the V gene TRBV5-5; D gene uncertain. This CDR3 region has 14 residues. Germline loops: CDR1 SGHKS, CDR2 YYEKEE (reference sequence). V dropped 1 base and J dropped 0 bases, with 7 bases sitting between them. CDR3 in DNA: TGTGCCAGCAGCTTGTACTCTACTAACTATGGCTACACCTTC. Its protein is CASSLYSTNYGYTF.

This clonotype was seen only once. A much larger clone lies one base from this, so it may be a read error. A read error is likely, as this CDR3 ends without the conserved phenylalanine or tryptophan. This chain joins TRBV20-1 and TRBJ2-1; 7 bases map to TRBD1. The CDR3 runs 16 residues. Germline CDR1 is DFQATT and CDR2 is SNEGSKA (reference sequence). V was clipped by 2 bases and J by 2 bases; unmatched bases: 9. CDR3 nucleotide sequence: TGCAGTGCTAGAATTAACAGGGGTGGGACCTACAATGAGCAGTTCCTC. It yields the protein CSARINRGGTYNEQFL.

This clonotype was seen ten or more times. The V call is TRBV20-1, the J call TRBJ2-5; D perhaps matches TRBD1 (6 bases). The CDR3 loop spans 15 amino acids. Germline V lookup: CDR1 DFQATT, CDR2 SNEGSKA (reference sequence). Trimming removed 0 bases from V and 4 bases from J, with 15 bases in between. The CDR3 DNA follows: TGCAGTGCTAGAGATCTTGTGGGGGCGGCAGAGACCCAGTACTTC. Translated: CSARDLVGAAETQYF.

A few counts support this clonotype. V usage is TRBV5-8 and J usage is TRBJ1-4; D perhaps matches TRBD1 (5 bases). V dropped 0 bases and J dropped 3 bases, with 12 bases sitting between them. The germline V gene has CDR1 SGHTS and CDR2 YDEGEE. This CDR3 is 16 amino acids long. The CDR3 nucleotides read TGTGCCAGCAGCTTGGAACCGGGACGGCCTAATGAAAAACTGTTTTTT. This translates into CASSLEPGRPNEKLFF.

The CDR3 DNA sequence: TGTGCCAGCTGTTTACGGGGTCGCGGGGGGTCGAACACCGGGGAGCTGTTTTTT. Translation gives CASCLRGRGGSNTGELFF. The gene calls are TRBV2 and TRBJ2-2; 8 bases line up with TRBD2. There are 18 residues in the CDR3. Germline lookup yields CDR1 SNHLY and CDR2 FYNNEI. The ends lost 8 bases at V and 0 bases at J; junction bases unmatched: 14.

The genes are TRBV29-1 and TRBJ1-1; 8 positions match TRBD1. The CDR3 spans 13 residues. Germline trimming cut 6 bases from V and 4 bases from J; bases unmatched to any gene: 7. Germline CDR1 SQVTM, CDR2 ANQGSEA. The CDR3 protein is CSVAMQGATEAFF. The CDR3 nucleotides read TGCAGCGTGGCCATGCAGGGGGCCACTGAAGCTTTCTTT.

Worth noting for this clonotype: A much bigger clone sits one base away, suggesting this may be a read error. The genes are TRBV20-1 and TRBJ2-3; 7 positions match TRBD1. Germline CDR1 reads DFQATT; CDR2 reads SNEGSKA (reference sequence). CDR3 length equals 15 residues. DNA for the CDR3: TGCAGTGCTACATACAGGGGAAGGGGCACAGATACGCAGGATTTT. Amino acids: CSATYRGRGTDTQDF.

In its sample, this clonotype was seen many times. V gene TRBV29-1 combines with J gene TRBJ2-1; TRBD2 matches at 8 bases. CDR3 length equals 14 residues. The germline V gene encodes CDR1 SQVTM and CDR2 ANQGSEA. V was pared by 3 bases and J by 8 bases, with 9 bases of the junction left unmatched. Written as DNA, the CDR3 is TGCAGCGTTGAGGGCGGGGGGCCTAGCGATGAGCAGTTCTTC. Translating it yields CSVEGGGPSDEQFF.

This clonotype was seen a handful of times. Relative to the germline gene, one junction end is altered; a read error may explain this. The rearrangement uses TRBV10-3 and TRBJ2-7; 11 nucleotides agree with TRBD1. The germline CDR1 and CDR2 sequences are ENHRY and SYGVKD. This CDR3 is 18 amino acids long. CDR3: CAIGDDTAGQGGRYEQYF. The CDR3 DNA sequence: TGTGCCATCGGTGATGATACCGCGGGACAGGGGGGGCGCTACGAGCAGTACTTC.

This clonotype was seen ten or more times. The chain combines TRBV20-1 with TRBJ1-1, with 7 nucleotides matching TRBD1. V lost 8 bases to trimming and J lost 5 bases; unmatched junction nucleotides: 11. This CDR3 spans 13 amino acids. The germline CDR1 and CDR2 sequences are DFQATT and SNEGSKA (reference sequence). CDR3 residues: CSTTQGVRTEAFF. In nucleotides, the CDR3 is TGCAGTACAACCCAGGGGGTTAGGACTGAAGCTTTCTTT.

This clonotype came up many times. The CDR3 DNA follows: TGTGCCAGCAGCCAACTACAGGAGACGAACACTGAAGCTTTCTTT. This sequence encodes CASSQLQETNTEAFF. The chain uses TRBV7-8 and TRBJ1-1; a weak D match, TRBD1 (5 bases). V lost 5 bases, J lost 1 base, and 14 bases lay in between. The CDR3 contains 15 residues. Germline-derived CDR1 and CDR2 are SGHVS and FQNEAQ.

The V call is TRBV15, the J call TRBJ1-2; a possible D gene is TRBD1 (6 bases). V was shortened by 4 bases and J by 4 bases, with 22 bases between the two germline ends. This CDR3 region has 17 residues. The germline CDR1 and CDR2 sequences are LNHNV and YYDKDF (reference sequence). DNA for the CDR3: TGTGCCACCAGCACTTGGTCGGATTTACAGGGTGTCTATGGCTACACCTTC. Translated: CATSTWSDLQGVYGYTF.

This clonotype was observed many times. The genes are TRBV7-2 and TRBJ1-4; D may be TRBD1 (6 bases). CDR1 and CDR2 from the germline V gene are SGHTA and FQGNSA. The CDR3 totals 13 residues. V lost 3 bases and J lost 8, with 10 bases in between. CDR3 loop: CASSFGQREKLFF. The DNA of the CDR3 is TGTGCCAGCAGCTTCGGACAGCGGGAAAAACTGTTTTTT.

The gene calls are TRBV4-1 and TRBJ1-5, with unresolved D. CDR1 is MGHRA and CDR2 is YSYEKL in the germline V gene. The CDR3 runs 16 residues. Trimming took 0 bases from V and 5 from J, leaving 14 bases between them. CDR3 residues: CASSQDSGRIYQPQHF. DNA for the CDR3: TGCGCCAGCAGCCAAGATAGTGGAAGGATCTATCAGCCCCAGCATTTT.

This clonotype was counted a few times. The rearrangement links TRBV20-1 to TRBJ2-7; 8 bases fit TRBD1. The CDR3 sequence is 11 residues long. V dropped 6 bases and J dropped 4; count of bases not matched to a gene: 2. Germline-derived CDR1 and CDR2 are DFQATT and SNEGSKA (reference sequence). The CDR3 nucleotides are TGCAGTGCCACAGGGGGGTACGAGCAGTACGTC. The encoded protein is CSATGGYEQYV.

This clonotype was observed many times. The chain joins TRBV20-1 to TRBJ2-3; either TRBD1 or TRBD2 may fit D (5 bases each). CDR3 length: 11 residues. Trimming took 6 bases from V and 11 from J, leaving 15 bases between them. The V gene's germline CDR1 is DFQATT and CDR2 SNEGSKA (reference sequence). CDR3 DNA sequence: TGCAGTGCCCCCCGGGACCGCGTGCAGTATTTT. As protein: CSAPRDRVQYF.

This clonotype was seen a few times. The chain carries TRBV7-9 and TRBJ2-7; D ambiguous. The ends were cut back, 5 bases at V and 2 bases at J, with 10 bases in the middle. CDR1 is SEHNR and CDR2 is FQNEAQ in the germline V gene (reference sequence). The CDR3 runs to 13 residues. The CDR3, as DNA: TGTGCCAGCAGCCGTGGGGTCACCTACGAGCAGTACTTC. Translation: CASSRGVTYEQYF.